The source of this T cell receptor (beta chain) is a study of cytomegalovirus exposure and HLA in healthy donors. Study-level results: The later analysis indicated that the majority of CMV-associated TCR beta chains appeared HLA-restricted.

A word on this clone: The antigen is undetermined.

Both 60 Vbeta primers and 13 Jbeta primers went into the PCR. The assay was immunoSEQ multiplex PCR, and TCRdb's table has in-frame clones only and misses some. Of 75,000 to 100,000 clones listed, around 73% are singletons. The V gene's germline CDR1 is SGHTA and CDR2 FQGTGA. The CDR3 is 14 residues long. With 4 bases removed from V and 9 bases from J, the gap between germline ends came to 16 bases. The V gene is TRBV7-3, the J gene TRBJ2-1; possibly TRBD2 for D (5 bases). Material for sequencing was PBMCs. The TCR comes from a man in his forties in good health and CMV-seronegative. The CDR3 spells CASSSRPGNFEQFF. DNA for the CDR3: TGTGCCAGCAGCTCGAGACCCGGGAACTTTGAGCAGTTCTTC.